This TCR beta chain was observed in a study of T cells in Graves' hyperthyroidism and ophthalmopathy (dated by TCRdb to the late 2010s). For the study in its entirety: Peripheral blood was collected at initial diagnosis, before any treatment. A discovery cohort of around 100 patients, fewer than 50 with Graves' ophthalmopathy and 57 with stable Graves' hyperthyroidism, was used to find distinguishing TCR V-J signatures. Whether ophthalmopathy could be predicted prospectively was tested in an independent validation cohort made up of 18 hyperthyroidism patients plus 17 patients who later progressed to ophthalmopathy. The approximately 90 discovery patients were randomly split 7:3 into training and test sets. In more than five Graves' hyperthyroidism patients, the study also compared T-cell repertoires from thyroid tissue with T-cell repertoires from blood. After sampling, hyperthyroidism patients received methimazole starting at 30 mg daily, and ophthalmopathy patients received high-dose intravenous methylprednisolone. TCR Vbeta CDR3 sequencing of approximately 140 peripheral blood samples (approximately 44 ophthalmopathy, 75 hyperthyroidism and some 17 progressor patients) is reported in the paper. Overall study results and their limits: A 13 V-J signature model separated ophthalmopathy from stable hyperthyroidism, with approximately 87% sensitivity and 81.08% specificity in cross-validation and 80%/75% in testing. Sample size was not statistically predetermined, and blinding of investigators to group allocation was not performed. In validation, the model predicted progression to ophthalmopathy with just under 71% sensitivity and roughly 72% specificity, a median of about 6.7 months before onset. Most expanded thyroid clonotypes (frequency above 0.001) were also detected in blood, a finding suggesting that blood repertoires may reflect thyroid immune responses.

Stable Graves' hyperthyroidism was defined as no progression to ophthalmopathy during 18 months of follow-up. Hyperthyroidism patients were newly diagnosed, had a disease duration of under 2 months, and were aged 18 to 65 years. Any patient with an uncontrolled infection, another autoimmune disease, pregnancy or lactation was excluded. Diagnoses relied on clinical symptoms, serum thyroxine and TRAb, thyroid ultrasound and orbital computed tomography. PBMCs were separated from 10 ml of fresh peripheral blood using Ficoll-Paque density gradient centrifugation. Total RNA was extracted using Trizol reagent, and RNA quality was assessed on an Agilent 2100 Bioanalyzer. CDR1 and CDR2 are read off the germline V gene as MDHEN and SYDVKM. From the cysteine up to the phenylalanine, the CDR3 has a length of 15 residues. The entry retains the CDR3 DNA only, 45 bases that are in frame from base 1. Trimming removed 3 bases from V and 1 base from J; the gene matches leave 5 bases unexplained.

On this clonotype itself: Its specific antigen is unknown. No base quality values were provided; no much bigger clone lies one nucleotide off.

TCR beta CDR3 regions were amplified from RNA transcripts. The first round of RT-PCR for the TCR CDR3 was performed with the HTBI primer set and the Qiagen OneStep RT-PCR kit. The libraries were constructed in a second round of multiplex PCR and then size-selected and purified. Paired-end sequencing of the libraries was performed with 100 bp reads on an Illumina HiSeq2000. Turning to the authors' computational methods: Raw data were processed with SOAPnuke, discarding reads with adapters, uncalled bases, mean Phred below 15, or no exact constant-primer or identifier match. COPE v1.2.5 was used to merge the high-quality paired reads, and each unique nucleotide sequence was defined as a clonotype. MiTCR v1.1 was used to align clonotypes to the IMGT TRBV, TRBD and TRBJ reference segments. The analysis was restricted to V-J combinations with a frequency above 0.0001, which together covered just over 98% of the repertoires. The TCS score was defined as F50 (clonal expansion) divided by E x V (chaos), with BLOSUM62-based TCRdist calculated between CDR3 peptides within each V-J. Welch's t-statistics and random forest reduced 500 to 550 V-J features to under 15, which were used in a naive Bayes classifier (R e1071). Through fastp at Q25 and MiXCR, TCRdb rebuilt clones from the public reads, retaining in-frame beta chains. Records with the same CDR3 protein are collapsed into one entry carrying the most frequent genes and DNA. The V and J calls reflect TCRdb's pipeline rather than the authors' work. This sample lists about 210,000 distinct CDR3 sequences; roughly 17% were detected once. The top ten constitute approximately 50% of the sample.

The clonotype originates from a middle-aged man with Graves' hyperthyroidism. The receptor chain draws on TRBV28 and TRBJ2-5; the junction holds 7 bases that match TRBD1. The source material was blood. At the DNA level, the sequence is TGTGCCAGCAGTTTCAGGGGGATACGCCAAGAGACCCAGTACTTC. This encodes CASSFRGIRQETQYF.